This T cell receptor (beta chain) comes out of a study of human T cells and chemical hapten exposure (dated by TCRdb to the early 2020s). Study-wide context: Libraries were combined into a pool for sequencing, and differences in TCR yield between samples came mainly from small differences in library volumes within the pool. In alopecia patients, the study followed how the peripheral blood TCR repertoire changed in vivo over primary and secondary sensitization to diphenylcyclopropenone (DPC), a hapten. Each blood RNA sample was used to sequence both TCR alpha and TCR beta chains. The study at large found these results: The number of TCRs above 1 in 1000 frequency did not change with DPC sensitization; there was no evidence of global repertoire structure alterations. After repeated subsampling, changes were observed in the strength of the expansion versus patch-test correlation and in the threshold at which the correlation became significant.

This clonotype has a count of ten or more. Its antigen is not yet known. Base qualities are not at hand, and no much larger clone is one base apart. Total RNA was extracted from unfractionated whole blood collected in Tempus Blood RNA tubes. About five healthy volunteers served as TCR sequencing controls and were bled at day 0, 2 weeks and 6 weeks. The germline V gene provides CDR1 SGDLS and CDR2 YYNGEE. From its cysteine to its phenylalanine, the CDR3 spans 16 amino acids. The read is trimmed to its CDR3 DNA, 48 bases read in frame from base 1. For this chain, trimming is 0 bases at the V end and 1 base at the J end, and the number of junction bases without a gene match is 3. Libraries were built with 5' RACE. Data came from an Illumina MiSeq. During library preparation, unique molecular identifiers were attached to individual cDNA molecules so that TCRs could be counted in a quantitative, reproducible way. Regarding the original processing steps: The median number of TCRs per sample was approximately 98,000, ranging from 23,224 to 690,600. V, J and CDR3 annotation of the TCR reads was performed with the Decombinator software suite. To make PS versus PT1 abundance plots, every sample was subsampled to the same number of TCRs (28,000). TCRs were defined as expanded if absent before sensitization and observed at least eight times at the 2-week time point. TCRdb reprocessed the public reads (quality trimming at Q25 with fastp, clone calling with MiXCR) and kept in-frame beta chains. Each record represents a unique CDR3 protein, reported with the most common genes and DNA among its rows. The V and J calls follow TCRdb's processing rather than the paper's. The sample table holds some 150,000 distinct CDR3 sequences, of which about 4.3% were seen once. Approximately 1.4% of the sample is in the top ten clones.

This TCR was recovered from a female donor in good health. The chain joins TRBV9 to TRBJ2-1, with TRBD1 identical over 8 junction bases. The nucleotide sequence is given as TGTGCCAGCAGCGTAGGCCAGGGGGCATCCTACAATGAGCAGTTCTTC. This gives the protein CASSVGQGASYNEQFF.